The 19 T cell receptor beta chains below come from one sample, sequenced in a study of T cell responses to AZD1222 COVID-19 vaccine. Libraries were prepared by immunoSEQ multiplex PCR; TCRdb keeps only in-frame clonotypes and omits some of them. This table holds 25,000 to 35,000 clones, over 75% found once. The specimen comprised peripheral blood, sampled on day 0 of AZD1222 vaccination. The source is an adult in good health.

This clone has a handful of counts. Compared with germline, one end of the junction differs, possibly owing to a read error. The rearrangement links TRBV6-5 to TRBJ2-5; D unclear. Germline V gives CDR1 MNHEY, CDR2 SVGAGI. The CDR3 contains 11 residues. CDR3 sequence (DNA): TGTGCCAGCAGCCAACGAGAGGCCCAGTACTTC. This encodes CASSQREAQYF.

This clone was found once. The rearrangement uses TRBV2 and TRBJ1-1; TRBD1 is a possible D gene (6 bases). Germline V gene data show CDR1 as SNHLY and CDR2 as FYNNEI. This CDR3 region has 13 residues. Trimming removed 7 bases at V and 6 bases at J, with 15 bases between. The CDR3 coding sequence is TGTGCCAGCAATTTTCAGGGGTACCCTGAAGCTTTCTTT. This codes for CASNFQGYPEAFF.

This chain links TRBV4-3 with TRBJ1-5; D unresolved. V gave up 0 bases and J gave up 2 bases, with 14 bases separating them. The germline gives CDR1 LGHNA, CDR2 YSLEER. There are 17 residues in the CDR3. The CDR3 is CASSQDLAAGGNQPQHF. CDR3 sequence (DNA): TGCGCCAGCAGCCAAGATCTAGCTGCCGGAGGCAATCAGCCCCAGCATTTT.

The CDR3 DNA follows: TGTGCCAGCAGCCAGGGGCGAGGCTACACCTTC. Translating gives CASSQGRGYTF. V usage is TRBV3-1 (or the pseudogene TRBV3-2) and J usage is TRBJ1-2, with TRBD1 as a possible D gene (5 bases). Germline V CDR1 and CDR2: LGHDT, YNNKEL (reference sequence). The CDR3 runs 11 residues. With 3 bases removed from V and 8 bases from J, the gap between germline ends came to 7 bases.

The chain is built from TRBV6-4 and TRBJ2-3, with 8 positions matching TRBD2. The trim removed 4 bases at V and 4 bases at J, leaving 7 bases unmatched. This CDR3 region has 15 residues. The V gene's germline CDR1 is MRHNA and CDR2 SNTAGT. CDR3 bases: TGTGCCAGCAGTGTGGCTAGCGGGCGGCCAGATACGCAGTATTTT. This translates into CASSVASGRPDTQYF.

The chain recombines TRBV18 with TRBJ2-7, with 8 positions matching TRBD1. Unmatched junction bases numbered 8, after V lost 5 bases and J lost 2 bases. The CDR3 is 15 residues long. From germline, CDR1 is KGHSH and CDR2 LQKENI. The CDR3 loop reads CASSFGQGRPYEQYV. CDR3 DNA: TGTGCCAGCTCATTTGGACAGGGCCGCCCCTACGAGCAGTACGTC.

The CDR3 nucleotides read TGCGCCAGCAGCTTGGCCCCCAGGTCGAACACCGGGGAGCTGTTTTTT. It specifies CASSLAPRSNTGELFF. The rearrangement joins TRBV5-1 to TRBJ2-2; no clear D. Trimming took 0 bases from V and 0 from J, leaving 9 bases between them. The germline V gene encodes CDR1 SGHRS and CDR2 YFSETQ. There are 16 residues in the CDR3.

With regard to this clone: Other DNA sequences in this specimen translate into the identical CDR3. The chain couples TRBV7-2 to TRBJ1-3; tentative D call: TRBD1 (6 bases). Germline V gives CDR1 SGHTA, CDR2 FQGNSA. CDR3 length equals 13 residues. The V gene lost 5 bases and the J gene lost 4 bases, with 9 bases spanning the gap. The CDR3 reads CASSPGQGNTIYF. CDR3 sequence (DNA): TGTGCCAGCAGCCCCGGACAGGGAAACACCATATATTTT.

The J gene is TRBJ2-2, the V gene TRBV14; 7 nucleotides match TRBD2. The CDR3 sequence is 15 residues long. Per germline, CDR1 SGHDN and CDR2 FVKESK. The ends lost 6 bases at V and 1 base at J; junction bases unmatched: 5. The DNA of the CDR3 is TGTGCCAGCAGTTTTCTAGCGGAGAACACCGGGGAGCTGTTTTTT. Encoded protein: CASSFLAENTGELFF.

This chain uses TRBV7-8 with TRBJ2-1, with 7 bases that match TRBD2. Unmatched junction bases numbered 10, after V lost 6 bases and J lost 2 bases. The CDR3 spans 16 residues. Looked up from germline, CDR1 is SGHVS and CDR2 is FQNEAQ. This CDR3 reads CASSFRGRAAYNEQFF. The CDR3 DNA reads as TGTGCCAGCAGTTTTCGAGGGAGGGCAGCCTACAATGAGCAGTTCTTC.

The chain joins TRBV11-2 to TRBJ1-2; D ambiguous. CDR3 size: 16 residues. The V end lost 0 bases, the J end lost 2 bases, and 13 bases lay between the germline ends. Per germline, CDR1 SGHAT and CDR2 FQNNGV. The DNA of the CDR3 is TGTGCCAGCAGCTTAGAGGGAGGCAGAAAAAACTATGGCTACACCTTC. It codes for CASSLEGGRKNYGYTF.

Turning to this clone: Other nucleotide sequences in the sample specify the same CDR3. The chain has TRBV6-5 and TRBJ1-1; D perhaps matches TRBD1 (6 bases). Trimming removed 0 bases at V and 4 bases at J, with 6 bases between. From germline, CDR1 is MNHEY and CDR2 SVGAGI. The CDR3 sequence is 13 residues long. The CDR3 protein is CASSYSRGTEAFF. Here the CDR3 DNA reads TGTGCCAGCAGTTACTCCAGGGGCACTGAAGCTTTCTTT.

The rearrangement uses TRBV6-1 and TRBJ2-7, with D perhaps TRBD2 (6 bases). V lost 0 bases, J lost 2 bases, and 8 bases lay in between. CDR1 MNHNS and CDR2 SASEGT come from the germline V gene. The CDR3 is 14 residues long. CDR3 nucleotides: TGTGCCAGCAGTGAAGCGGGGGGAGCCTACGAGCAGTACGTC. Encoded protein: CASSEAGGAYEQYV.

The table lists this clone with a count of one. The CDR3 DNA sequence: TGCGCCAGCAGTGAGAGAGGAACCGGGGAGCTGTTTTTT. Its protein is CASSERGTGELFF. V usage is TRBV10-1 and J usage is TRBJ2-2; D gene ambiguous. V lost 2 bases and J 5 bases, leaving 6 bases between the germline ends. The germline V gene encodes CDR1 WNHNN and CDR2 SYGVQD (reference sequence). The CDR3 is 13 amino acids.

The J gene is TRBJ1-5, the V gene TRBV2; 7 nucleotides match TRBD1. CDR1 and CDR2 from the germline V gene are SNHLY and FYNNEI. V shed 6 bases, J shed 6 bases, and the junction held 8 bases outside the gene matches. The CDR3 totals 14 residues. The DNA of the CDR3 is TGTGCCAGCAGAGAGGGGGCGCGGCGTCAGCCCCAGCATTTT. The encoded protein is CASREGARRQPQHF.

The V gene is TRBV19, the J gene TRBJ2-2, with D tentatively TRBD1 or TRBD2 (5 bases each). Trimming removed 6 bases at V and 0 bases at J, with 14 bases between. The CDR3 spans 16 residues. The germline V gene has CDR1 LNHDA and CDR2 SQIVND (reference sequence). The CDR3 reads CASRSGTGANTGELFF. The CDR3 DNA reads TGTGCCAGTAGGTCGGGGACGGGCGCGAACACCGGGGAGCTGTTTTTT.

The chain couples TRBV2 to TRBJ2-7; D is perhaps TRBD2 (7 bases). V lost 10 bases, J lost 3 bases, and 22 bases lay in between. Germline lookup yields CDR1 SNHLY and CDR2 FYNNEI. The CDR3 loop spans 15 amino acids. For the CDR3, the DNA is TGTGCCACGACAACCGCCGGAGGGGGGGACTACGAGCAGTACTTC. This codes for CATTTAGGGDYEQYF.

V and J are TRBV5-5 and TRBJ2-5, with D perhaps given as TRBD1 or TRBD2 (5 bases each). This CDR3 region has 13 residues. From germline, CDR1 is SGHKS and CDR2 YYEKEE (reference sequence). V lost 4 bases, J lost 3 bases, and 10 bases lay in between. CDR3 protein: CASSLGVEETQYF. The CDR3 DNA is TGTGCCAGCAGCCTGGGGGTGGAAGAGACCCAGTACTTC.

This clone was observed a single time. This sequence joins TRBV5-1 and TRBJ1-2; D is uncertain. The CDR3 totals 12 residues. Between the trimmed V and J ends, which lost 6 bases and 8 bases, there was a span of 14 bases. From germline, CDR1 is SGHRS and CDR2 YFSETQ. The CDR3: CASKRAAGGYTF. DNA of the CDR3: TGCGCCAGCAAAAGGGCCGCGGGGGGCTACACCTTC. Based on the CDR3 plus reference TRBV5-1 and TRBJ1-2, the full variable domain is KAGVTQTPRYLIKTRGQQVTLSCSPISGHRSVSWYQQTPGQGLQFLFEYFSETQRNKGNFPGRFSGRQFSNSRSEMNVSTLELGDSALYLCASKRAAGGYTFGSGTRLTVV.